The rows below give T cell receptor beta chains drawn from one sample of a study of T cell repertoires in cytomegalovirus infection. TCRdb independently ran MiXCR on the reads; one entry per CDR3 protein. The sample includes roughly 990,000 distinct CDR3 sequences, roughly a third of them seen just once. The antigens for these receptors are not known. The sequencing used cultured CD8+ T cells from PBMCs, collected from culture after CMV antigen stimulation. The source of these receptors is a human donor in good health (CMV status not recorded). Some clones in this sample may be carry-over from other donors' samples. CDR3s include the opening cysteine and the closing phenylalanine or tryptophan. Fields, in order: D gene, CDR3 length, clone size, J gene, V gene, CDR3 DNA, CDR3 protein. The D gene is left open where the match is weak. The size entry is marked missing in some rows and otherwise reads once, few, many or a size class.

d_gene: -; len: 17; abundance: -; j_gene: TRBJ1-4; v_gene: TRBV7-6; CDR3nt: TGTGCCAGCAGCCCGATGGTGGATCTTCGGACAGTTGAAAAACTGTTTTTT; CDR3aa: CASSPMVDLRTVEKLFF
d_gene: -; len: 11; abundance: -; j_gene: TRBJ1-2; v_gene: TRBV27; CDR3nt: TGTGCCAGCAGTATCGGGGGGAGCTACACCTTC; CDR3aa: CASSIGGSYTF
d_gene: TRBD2; len: 13; abundance: few; j_gene: TRBJ2-7; v_gene: TRBV12-3/TRBV12-4; CDR3nt: TGTGCCAGCAGGGGACTAGCGGGGGGGGAGCAGTACTTC; CDR3aa: CASRGLAGGEQYF
d_gene: -; len: 15; abundance: many; j_gene: TRBJ1-1; v_gene: TRBV7-2; CDR3nt: TGTGCCAGCAGCACTAGAGGGGGAGCGTACACTGAAGCTTTCTTT; CDR3aa: CASSTRGGAYTEAFF
d_gene: TRBD2; len: 15; abundance: few; j_gene: TRBJ2-1; v_gene: TRBV5-6; CDR3nt: TGTGCCAGCAGCCCCCACGGGACTAGATACAATGAGCAGTTCTTC; CDR3aa: CASSPHGTRYNEQFF
d_gene: -; len: 14; abundance: -; j_gene: TRBJ1-2; v_gene: TRBV27; CDR3nt: TGTGCCAGCTCCCGTGGGGGATTCAACTATGGCTACACCTTC; CDR3aa: CASSRGGFNYGYTF
d_gene: -; len: 17; abundance: many; j_gene: TRBJ1-3; v_gene: TRBV7-2; CDR3nt: TGTGCCAGCAGCTTAGCCCTTTACATGAGCTCTGGAAACACCATATATTTT; CDR3aa: CASSLALYMSSGNTIYF
d_gene: -; len: 16; abundance: -; j_gene: TRBJ2-5; v_gene: TRBV6-2/TRBV6-3; CDR3nt: TGTGCCAGCAGTCCCCCGATTGAGGTACACCGGGGGACCCAGTACTTC; CDR3aa: CASSPPIEVHRGTQYF
d_gene: -; len: 11; abundance: -; j_gene: TRBJ1-2; v_gene: TRBV3-1; CDR3nt: TGTGCCAGCTTGGGGCTCTATGGCTACACCTTC; CDR3aa: CASLGLYGYTF
d_gene: -; len: 14; abundance: -; j_gene: TRBJ1-1; v_gene: TRBV4-1; CDR3nt: TGCGCCAGCAGCCAAGTCCAGGGTGACACTGAAGCTTTCTTT; CDR3aa: CASSQVQGDTEAFF
d_gene: -; len: 15; abundance: -; j_gene: TRBJ2-3; v_gene: TRBV7-6; CDR3nt: TGTGCCAGCAGCCCCAATACGGGACACACAGATACGCAGTATTTT; CDR3aa: CASSPNTGHTDTQYF
d_gene: -; len: 17; abundance: many; j_gene: TRBJ2-3; v_gene: TRBV7-2; CDR3nt: TGTGCCAGCAGCTTTCTCTTCGGACGGCCTAGCACAGATACGCAGTATTTT; CDR3aa: CASSFLFGRPSTDTQYF
d_gene: -; len: 14; abundance: few; j_gene: TRBJ2-7; v_gene: TRBV7-9; CDR3nt: TGTGCCAGCAGCTTACGAGGGAGACCCTACGAGCAGTACTTC; CDR3aa: CASSLRGRPYEQYF
d_gene: -; len: 14; abundance: many; j_gene: TRBJ2-1; v_gene: TRBV7-9; CDR3nt: TGTGCCAGCAGCTTAGGTTGGGGGAGCATTGAGCAGTTCTTC; CDR3aa: CASSLGWGSIEQFF
d_gene: -; len: 15; abundance: few; j_gene: TRBJ2-1; v_gene: TRBV6-2/TRBV6-3; CDR3nt: TGTGCCAGCAGTTACCCGGCCGGACTTTACAATGAGCAGTTCTTC; CDR3aa: CASSYPAGLYNEQFF
d_gene: -; len: 19; abundance: -; j_gene: TRBJ2-1; v_gene: TRBV5-1; CDR3nt: TGCGCCAGCAGCATCCCTCCGGGCCATTTACTCAGGGTTCCCAATGAGCAGTTCTTC; CDR3aa: CASSIPPGHLLRVPNEQFF
d_gene: -; len: 16; abundance: few; j_gene: TRBJ2-7; v_gene: TRBV24-1; CDR3nt: TGTGCCACCAGTGACACACCGGGACGGAGCTCCTACGAGCAGTACTTC; CDR3aa: CATSDTPGRSSYEQYF
d_gene: TRBD2; len: 15; abundance: few; j_gene: TRBJ2-7; v_gene: TRBV27; CDR3nt: TGTGCCAGCATGCTAGCGGGTCCCGTATCCTACGAGCAGTACTTC; CDR3aa: CASMLAGPVSYEQYF
d_gene: TRBD1; len: 16; abundance: -; j_gene: TRBJ2-3; v_gene: TRBV7-9; CDR3nt: TGTGCCAGCATCCCACCCGGACAGGGGATCACAGATACGCAGTATTTT; CDR3aa: CASIPPGQGITDTQYF
d_gene: -; len: 16; abundance: -; j_gene: TRBJ1-1; v_gene: TRBV27; CDR3nt: TGTGCCAGCAGTTTAAATCTGGGGGAACTAAACACTGAAGCTTTCTTT; CDR3aa: CASSLNLGELNTEAFF
d_gene: -; len: 17; abundance: many; j_gene: TRBJ1-5; v_gene: TRBV12-3/TRBV12-4; CDR3nt: TGTGCCAGCAGTTTAGAGAACAGGATCCATGACTTTCAGCCCCAGCATTTT; CDR3aa: CASSLENRIHDFQPQHF
d_gene: -; len: 15; abundance: few; j_gene: TRBJ1-1; v_gene: TRBV27; CDR3nt: TGTGCCAGCAGTTTTTGGGCCGGGTCGGGCACTGAAGCTTTCTTT; CDR3aa: CASSFWAGSGTEAFF
d_gene: -; len: 14; abundance: few; j_gene: TRBJ1-2; v_gene: TRBV7-9; CDR3nt: TGTGCCAGCAGCTTAGCGCTGGCGGTTTATGGCTACACCTTC; CDR3aa: CASSLALAVYGYTF
d_gene: -; len: 15; abundance: few; j_gene: TRBJ1-1; v_gene: TRBV6-1; CDR3nt: TGTGCCAGCAGTGAAGCAGGGACGCCTTACATGGCCGCTTTCTTT; CDR3aa: CASSEAGTPYMAAFF
d_gene: TRBD2; len: 16; abundance: -; j_gene: TRBJ2-1; v_gene: TRBV13; CDR3nt: TGTGCCAGCAGCCTGACACTAGCGGGGGATTTAAATAAGCAGTTCTTC; CDR3aa: CASSLTLAGDLNKQFF
d_gene: -; len: 13; abundance: -; j_gene: TRBJ1-2; v_gene: TRBV2; CDR3nt: TGTGCCAGCGGTAACGGAGATCTATGGGGCTACACCTTC; CDR3aa: CASGNGDLWGYTF
d_gene: -; len: 14; abundance: -; j_gene: TRBJ2-5; v_gene: TRBV12-3/TRBV12-4; CDR3nt: TGTGCCAGCAGTTTACCCCGGACGGGCGAGACCCAGTACTTC; CDR3aa: CASSLPRTGETQYF
d_gene: -; len: 13; abundance: -; j_gene: TRBJ2-1; v_gene: TRBV19; CDR3nt: TGTGCCTCAGCACTCTACTCCTACAATGAGCAGTTCTTC; CDR3aa: CASALYSYNEQFF
d_gene: TRBD1; len: 16; abundance: -; j_gene: TRBJ1-2; v_gene: TRBV27; CDR3nt: TGTGCCAGCAGTACCGGGACAGGGGGCGCTCGGTATGGCTACACCTTC; CDR3aa: CASSTGTGGARYGYTF
d_gene: TRBD2; len: 14; abundance: -; j_gene: TRBJ2-1; v_gene: TRBV7-9; CDR3nt: TGTGCCAGCAGCTCAGCGGGGGGGATCCGTGAGCAGTTCTTC; CDR3aa: CASSSAGGIREQFF
d_gene: -; len: 14; abundance: few; j_gene: TRBJ2-5; v_gene: TRBV25-1; CDR3nt: TGTGCCAGCAGTGAAAACCCAGAGGAAGAGACCCAGTACTTC; CDR3aa: CASSENPEEETQYF
d_gene: -; len: 15; abundance: many; j_gene: TRBJ2-6; v_gene: TRBV27; CDR3nt: TGTGCCAGCAGCTTAACCCCTTCTGGGGCCAACGTCCTGACTTTC; CDR3aa: CASSLTPSGANVLTF
d_gene: -; len: 16; abundance: -; j_gene: TRBJ2-3; v_gene: TRBV19; CDR3nt: TGTGCCAGTAGTCCTCGTTGGGGGTTTGGGGAAGATACGCAGTATTTT; CDR3aa: CASSPRWGFGEDTQYF
d_gene: TRBD2; len: 18; abundance: -; j_gene: TRBJ2-1; v_gene: TRBV4-1; CDR3nt: TGCGCCAGCAGCCCCCGTGGAGCGGGGGGGCCGATGTACAATGAGCAGTTCTTC; CDR3aa: CASSPRGAGGPMYNEQFF
d_gene: -; len: 17; abundance: -; j_gene: TRBJ1-6; v_gene: TRBV6-2/TRBV6-3; CDR3nt: TGTGTCAGCAGTTACCTAGACATCGCCTTTTATAATTCACCCCTCCACTTT; CDR3aa: CVSSYLDIAFYNSPLHF
d_gene: -; len: 15; abundance: few; j_gene: TRBJ1-6; v_gene: TRBV27; CDR3nt: TGTGCCAGCAGTTTATCTCAGGCGGGTTTTTCACCCCTCCACTTT; CDR3aa: CASSLSQAGFSPLHF
d_gene: -; len: 15; abundance: few; j_gene: TRBJ2-5; v_gene: TRBV5-1; CDR3nt: TGCGCCAGCAGCTTGGTGGGACAAGTCCAAGAGACCCAGTACTTC; CDR3aa: CASSLVGQVQETQYF
d_gene: -; len: 14; abundance: -; j_gene: TRBJ2-1; v_gene: TRBV7-9; CDR3nt: TGTGCCAGCTCACACTACAGGGCTAACAATGAGCAGTTCTTC; CDR3aa: CASSHYRANNEQFF
d_gene: -; len: 16; abundance: -; j_gene: TRBJ1-6; v_gene: TRBV20-1; CDR3nt: TGCAGTGCCATAACAGGTCTTCCACCCTATAATTCACCCCTCCACTTT; CDR3aa: CSAITGLPPYNSPLHF
d_gene: TRBD2; len: 16; abundance: -; j_gene: TRBJ2-1; v_gene: TRBV12-3/TRBV12-4; CDR3nt: TGTGCCAGCAGTTTCTTAACTAGCGGGGGGGACAATGAGCAGTTCTTC; CDR3aa: CASSFLTSGGDNEQFF
d_gene: -; len: 14; abundance: few; j_gene: TRBJ2-7; v_gene: TRBV12-3/TRBV12-4; CDR3nt: TGTGCCAGCAAAACGACAGGTAGCTCCTACGAGCAGTACTTC; CDR3aa: CASKTTGSSYEQYF
d_gene: -; len: 16; abundance: -; j_gene: TRBJ2-1; v_gene: TRBV7-9; CDR3nt: TGTGCCAGCAGCTTAGTAGAGGGGCGCACCTACAATGAGCAGTTCTTC; CDR3aa: CASSLVEGRTYNEQFF
d_gene: -; len: 13; abundance: once; j_gene: TRBJ2-1; v_gene: TRBV27; CDR3nt: TGTGCCAGCAGTGAGGTGCGCTACAATGAGCAGTTCTTC; CDR3aa: CASSEVRYNEQFF
d_gene: -; len: 13; abundance: -; j_gene: TRBJ1-5; v_gene: TRBV6-2/TRBV6-3; CDR3nt: TGTGCCAGCAGTTTGGTCGGGGTGTTGAAGCAACATTTT; CDR3aa: CASSLVGVLKQHF
d_gene: -; len: 12; abundance: -; j_gene: TRBJ2-1; v_gene: TRBV27; CDR3nt: TGTGCCAGCGCCTTGGGTTACGGTGAGCAGTTCTTC; CDR3aa: CASALGYGEQFF
d_gene: -; len: 15; abundance: -; j_gene: TRBJ2-3; v_gene: TRBV6-5; CDR3nt: TGTGCCAGCAGCCCCTGGGCGGAGACCACAGATACGCAGTATTTT; CDR3aa: CASSPWAETTDTQYF
d_gene: TRBD1; len: 17; abundance: -; j_gene: TRBJ1-3; v_gene: TRBV5-5; CDR3nt: TGTGCCAGCAGCCCCAACACAGGGGGAGCGGCTGGAAACACCATATATTTT; CDR3aa: CASSPNTGGAAGNTIYF
d_gene: TRBD2; len: 15; abundance: many; j_gene: TRBJ2-2; v_gene: TRBV7-9; CDR3nt: TGTGCCAGCACACAACTTGGGGGGGACACCGGGGAGCTGTTTTTT; CDR3aa: CASTQLGGDTGELFF
d_gene: TRBD1; len: 13; abundance: -; j_gene: TRBJ1-1; v_gene: TRBV10-3; CDR3nt: TGTGCCATCGGAGGACAGGGGGCCTTTGAAGCTTTCTTT; CDR3aa: CAIGGQGAFEAFF
d_gene: TRBD1; len: 16; abundance: -; j_gene: TRBJ2-2; v_gene: TRBV2; CDR3nt: TGTGCCATAGCAGTTTGGGGACAGACGAACACCGGGGAGCTGTTTTTT; CDR3aa: CAIAVWGQTNTGELFF
d_gene: -; len: 15; abundance: -; j_gene: TRBJ1-2; v_gene: TRBV2; CDR3nt: TGTGCCACCCCAGGAGTGCAAAACTTTAACTATGGCTACACCTTC; CDR3aa: CATPGVQNFNYGYTF
d_gene: -; len: 15; abundance: -; j_gene: TRBJ2-1; v_gene: TRBV11-2; CDR3nt: TGTGCCAGCAGCTCCGGAGGGGGACCCGGGGATGAGCAGTTCTTC; CDR3aa: CASSSGGGPGDEQFF
d_gene: -; len: 14; abundance: few; j_gene: TRBJ1-1; v_gene: TRBV7-6; CDR3nt: TGTGCCAGCAGCTTCCGACAGGCAGACGCTGAAGCTTTCTTT; CDR3aa: CASSFRQADAEAFF
d_gene: -; len: 15; abundance: few; j_gene: TRBJ2-5; v_gene: TRBV11-2; CDR3nt: TGTGCCAGCAGCTTAGGCCTTAGAACGCAAGAGACCCAGTACTTC; CDR3aa: CASSLGLRTQETQYF